This T cell receptor (beta chain) was obtained from a study of radiation and T cells in renal cell carcinoma. Study details: Nephrectomy followed 15 Gy stereotactic body radiation by 4 weeks.

Study-wide points: Top tumor clonotypes rose in blood 2 weeks post-radiation, then contracted.

Stated time point: blood 2 weeks post-SBRT. Treatment described: 15 Gy SBRT to primary tumor, nephrectomy 4 weeks later. The CDR3 has 12 residues. Trimming cost V 3 bases and J 2 bases, with 4 bases left between them. Per the germline V gene, CDR1 is KGHSH and CDR2 is LQKENI. Clones were sequenced by immunoSEQ multiplex PCR, and TCRdb holds only the in-frame ones, with some missing. Of tens of thousands of clones in the sample, 75% to 90% were seen once. Regarding this clone: Its antigen is unknown.

The sample consisted of blood, taken from a patient whose treatment included radiotherapy and nephrectomy. The sequence was collected from a woman in her 70s with renal cell carcinoma. The genes are TRBV18 and TRBJ1-1; D gene ambiguous. The CDR3 DNA reads TGTGCCAGCTCACCTCAAAACACTGAAGCTTTCTTT. Amino acids: CASSPQNTEAFF.